These 19 T cell receptor beta chains were sequenced from one sample in a study of CD8+CD57+ T cells in acquired aplastic anemia. Using genomic DNA as the template, TCR beta VDJ and CDR3 profiling was carried out. TCRdb ran MiXCR on the reads and lists one entry per CDR3 protein. The table includes roughly 300,000 distinct CDR3 sequences, 56% detected once. The specimen sequenced was sorted CD4+, CD8+, or CD8+CD57+ T cells (not recorded which) from PBMCs. These receptors were obtained from a human donor with severe aplastic anemia or a healthy control (not recorded which).

At least ten counts were recorded for this clonotype. V and J are TRBV6-2 or TRBV6-3 and TRBJ1-1; a weak D match, TRBD1 (6 bases). The CDR3 spans 14 residues. Germline CDR1 is MNHEY and CDR2 is SVGEGT. V was pared by 2 bases and J by 6 bases, with 13 bases between. CDR3 DNA: TGTGCCAGCAGTTACGGGGGCCCGAGGGCTGAAGCTTTCTTT. Protein product: CASSYGGPRAEAFF.

The chain links TRBV20-1 to TRBJ2-5; 8 nucleotides match TRBD1. CDR3 length: 14 residues. V lost 3 bases, J lost 0 bases, and 3 bases stayed unmatched. Germline V gene lookup returns CDR1 DFQATT and CDR2 SNEGSKA (reference sequence). The CDR3, as DNA: TGCAGTGCTAGGACAGGGGAAAACCAAGAGACCCAGTACTTC. Its protein product is CSARTGENQETQYF.

This clonotype was recorded many times. This rearrangement joins TRBV5-8 to TRBJ1-2, with 7 bases aligning to TRBD1. The CDR3 spans 14 residues. The V and J ends lost 0 bases and 7 bases, in that order; junction bases with no gene match: 6. Germline V gene sequence: CDR1 SGHTS, CDR2 YDEGEE. CDR3 region: CASSLGSQGGGYTF. CDR3 DNA: TGTGCCAGCAGCTTGGGTTCCCAGGGGGGTGGCTACACCTTC. Looking up the rest from reference TRBV5-8 and TRBJ1-2 gives the full variable domain: EAGVTQSPTHLIKTRGQQATLRCSPISGHTSVYWYQQALGLGLQFLLWYDEGEERNRGNFPPRFSGRQFPNYSSELNVNALELEDSALYLCASSLGSQGGGYTFGSGTRLTVV.

This clonotype came up a few times. The V call is TRBV9, the J call TRBJ2-1, with D tentatively TRBD1 or TRBD2 (5 bases each). Trimming stripped 10 bases from V and 9 bases from J, with 14 bases between. The CDR3 length is 11 residues. Germline CDR1 is SGDLS and CDR2 is YYNGEE. The CDR3, as DNA: TGTGCCTCGGGGACCCTAGGTGAGCAGTTCTTC. Residues: CASGTLGEQFF.

This clonotype was picked up many times. The J gene is TRBJ2-1, the V gene TRBV19; TRBD2 aligns across 9 bases. The CDR3 sequence is 18 residues long. With V trimmed by 3 bases and J by 10 bases, 19 bases remained unmatched. The germline gives CDR1 LNHDA, CDR2 SQIVND (reference sequence). The CDR3 sequence is CASSIGWGQTTTSGEQFF. CDR3 sequence (DNA): TGTGCCAGTAGTATTGGGTGGGGACAAACAACAACTAGCGGGGAGCAGTTCTTC.

The chain's CDR3 is CSARPLLADYEQYF. CDR3 bases: TGCAGTGCTAGACCCTTACTGGCAGACTACGAGCAGTACTTC. The chain links TRBV20-1 to TRBJ2-7; D is uncertain. Germline CDR1 and CDR2: DFQATT and SNEGSKA (reference sequence). Trimming took off 2 bases at V and 3 bases at J, with 14 bases between the two ends. The CDR3 has 14 residues.

This sequence joins TRBV5-1 and TRBJ2-5; D tentatively reads TRBD1 or TRBD2 (5 bases each). Germline V CDR1 and CDR2: SGHRS, YFSETQ. The CDR3 runs 16 residues. V shed 2 bases and J shed 1 base, with 15 bases lying between them. CDR3 sequence (DNA): TGCGCCAGCAGCTTTGGACACCTGGGGAGCCAAGAGACCCAGTACTTC. Amino acids: CASSFGHLGSQETQYF.

This rearrangement joins TRBV14 to TRBJ1-5; TRBD1 might be the D (6 bases). The V end was cut by 4 bases, the J end by 14 bases, with 18 bases between. The V gene's germline CDR1 is SGHDN and CDR2 FVKESK. The CDR3 is made up of 13 amino acids. CDR3 protein: CASSPSTGLYEHF. For the CDR3, the DNA is TGTGCCAGCAGCCCATCGACAGGCCTCTACGAGCATTTT. The full variable domain, completed using reference TRBV14 and TRBJ1-5, is EAGVTQFPSHSVIEKGQTVTLRCDPISGHDNLYWYRRVMGKEIKFLLHFVKESKQDESGMPNNRFLAERTGGTYSTLKVQPAELEDSGVYFCASSPSTGLYEHFGDGTRLSIL.

The sample holds one count of this clonotype. Because the CDR3 is missing its conserved closing phenylalanine or tryptophan, this is likely a read error. The rearrangement joins TRBV24-1 to TRBJ2-3, with D perhaps given as TRBD1 or TRBD2 (5 bases each). The germline CDR1 and CDR2 sequences are KGHDR and SFDVKD. Deletions cut 5 bases from V and 5 bases from J, with 13 bases between. The CDR3 spans 14 residues. The CDR3 region is CATSGIQGVDTQYC. The DNA of the CDR3 is TGTGCCACCAGTGGTATCCAGGGAGTAGATACGCAGTATTGT.

The chain recombines TRBV20-1 with TRBJ2-5; 8 nucleotides match TRBD1. This CDR3 contains 14 residues. V dropped 3 bases and J dropped 7; count of bases not matched to a gene: 10. Germline V gene sequence: CDR1 DFQATT, CDR2 SNEGSKA (reference sequence). The CDR3 bases are TGCAGTGCTAGGGGCGGACAGGGTCTTTGGACCCAGTACTTC. It specifies CSARGGQGLWTQYF.

The chain combines TRBV29-1 with TRBJ1-1; D might be TRBD1 (5 bases). The germline V and J ends were trimmed by 0 bases and 6 bases, with 11 bases remaining between them. This CDR3 comprises 13 residues. CDR1 SQVTM and CDR2 ANQGSEA come from the germline V gene. The DNA of the CDR3 is TGCAGCGTTGAAGACTCCCGGGGGTCTGAAGCTTTCTTT. Amino acid sequence: CSVEDSRGSEAFF.

This clonotype has at least ten counts. The chain recombines TRBV18 with TRBJ2-7; TRBD2 might be the D (6 bases). With 1 base removed from V and 3 bases from J, the gap between germline ends came to 13 bases. The CDR3 covers 15 residues. Germline-derived CDR1 and CDR2 are KGHSH and LQKENI. The CDR3, as DNA: TGTGCCAGCTCACCACTGGCGGGAATAGACTACGAGCAGTACTTC. Protein product: CASSPLAGIDYEQYF.

V usage is TRBV20-1 and J usage is TRBJ2-7; 11 bases match TRBD2. CDR1 DFQATT and CDR2 SNEGSKA come from the germline V gene (reference sequence). The CDR3 consists of 13 residues. The trim removed 4 bases at V and 5 bases at J, leaving 4 bases unmatched. The CDR3, as DNA: TGCAGTGCTAAACTAGCGGGAGTCCACGAGCAGTACTTC. This translates into CSAKLAGVHEQYF.

Many counts were recorded for this clonotype. V is TRBV2 and J is TRBJ2-7; D tentatively reads TRBD1 or TRBD2 (5 bases each). Germline V lookup: CDR1 SNHLY, CDR2 FYNNEI. The CDR3 sequence is 12 residues long. Trimming pared 8 bases from V and 0 bases from J, leaving 8 bases between. The CDR3 DNA is TGTGCCAGCGGGACGGACTCCTACGAGCAGTACTTC. This encodes CASGTDSYEQYF.

V and J are TRBV7-9 and TRBJ2-1, with 9 bases matching TRBD1. Trimming took 6 bases from V and 7 from J; bases not matched to a gene: 10. The CDR3 consists of 15 residues. Germline CDR1 SEHNR, CDR2 FQNEAQ (reference sequence). This chain's CDR3 is CASSVPGQGWNEQFF. The DNA for the CDR3 is TGTGCCAGCAGTGTACCGGGACAGGGCTGGAATGAGCAGTTCTTC.

In this sample, this clonotype turned up many times. The chain has TRBV6-6 and TRBJ1-1; the D is unclear. Germline CDR1 MNHNY, CDR2 SVGAGI (reference sequence). The CDR3 covers 11 residues. V was shortened by 10 bases and J by 6 bases, with 12 bases between the two germline ends. DNA of the CDR3: TGTGCCACATATCGAGCCTCTGAAGCTTTCTTT. This gives the protein CATYRASEAFF.

This chain links TRBV24-1 with TRBJ2-7; D gene unclear. The V end lost 3 bases, the J end lost 3 bases, and 2 bases lay between the germline ends. Germline lookup yields CDR1 KGHDR and CDR2 SFDVKD. This CDR3 is built from 11 residues. The DNA of the CDR3 is TGTGCCACCAGTGATCTCTACGAGCAGTACTTC. As protein: CATSDLYEQYF.

This chain connects TRBV19 to TRBJ2-7, with D perhaps TRBD1 (5 bases). Germline lookup yields CDR1 LNHDA and CDR2 SQIVND (reference sequence). The V and J ends lost 5 bases and 3 bases respectively, with 17 bases between them. The CDR3 loop spans 15 amino acids. The CDR3 sequence is CASSPGKGRNYEQYF. CDR3 bases: TGTGCCAGTAGTCCAGGGAAAGGACGCAACTACGAGCAGTACTTC.

The chain is built from TRBV20-1 and TRBJ1-5, with D unclear. Trimming took off 1 base at V and 0 bases at J, with 16 bases between the two ends. The CDR3 covers 17 residues. Per the germline V gene, CDR1 is DFQATT and CDR2 is SNEGSKA (reference sequence). This CDR3 is CSARVGATGYSNQPQHF. The CDR3 DNA is TGCAGTGCTAGAGTCGGCGCTACGGGCTATAGCAATCAGCCCCAGCATTTT.